These T cell receptor beta chains were read from a single sample in a study of early T cells in non-severe SARS-CoV-2 infection. TCRdb reprocessed the 5' RACE reads with MiXCR, giving one entry per CDR3 protein. The sample has roughly 61,000 distinct CDR3 sequences, over 10% seen once. The material was whole blood, obtained at baseline. These receptors came from an adult who was a healthcare worker with PCR-confirmed SARS-CoV-2 infection or an uninfected control (not recorded which). Both conserved end residues are part of each CDR3. A D gene is named only where the DNA matches it firmly. The size of a clone is reported for some rows only, either as once, few or many, or as a class for expanded clones.

many	TRBV5-1	TRBJ1-2	.	TGCGCCAGCAGCGTAGGGACCGGCGGGGGCTACACCTTC	CASSVGTGGGYTF
few	TRBV6-2/TRBV6-3	TRBJ2-1	.	TGTGCCAGCAAGTCCACTGGTCGGGACAATGAGCAGTTCTTC	CASKSTGRDNEQFF
few	TRBV5-4	TRBJ1-1	TRBD1	TGTGCCAGCAGCACTAGACAGGGACTGAACACTGAAGCTTTCTTT	CASSTRQGLNTEAFF
few	TRBV5-5	TRBJ2-3	TRBD1	TGTGCCAGCAGCTCAAAGACAGGGGGCAGCACAGATACGCAGTATTTT	CASSSKTGGSTDTQYF
few	TRBV5-6	TRBJ2-7	TRBD1	TGTGCCAGCAGCGGGACAGGGAGGGAGTACGAGCAGTACTTC	CASSGTGREYEQYF
many	TRBV7-3	TRBJ1-6	TRBD1	TGTGCCAGCAGCTTAGGGACAGGGAGAGCCCTACGGGATTCACCCCTCCACTTT	CASSLGTGRALRDSPLHF
few	TRBV12-3/TRBV12-4	TRBJ2-7	TRBD2	TGTGCCAGCAGCCCTCCTAGCGGGAGAATCGACGAGCAGTACTTC	CASSPPSGRIDEQYF
few	TRBV7-2	TRBJ1-5	TRBD1	TGTGCCAGCAGCCCCAGGGGGCAGATCGCCAATCAGCCCCAGCATTTT	CASSPRGQIANQPQHF
few	TRBV6-5	TRBJ2-7	.	TGTGCCAGCACTCCCGGGGGCAGCTCCTACGAGCAGTACTTC	CASTPGGSSYEQYF
many	TRBV7-9	TRBJ2-1	.	TGTGCCAGCAGCCAAAGTTGGGATGAGCAGTTCTTC	CASSQSWDEQFF
few	TRBV27	TRBJ1-1	.	TGTGCCAGCAGTTTCGCAAAGGGCCCAGCTTTCTTT	CASSFAKGPAFF
.	TRBV6-5	TRBJ2-7	TRBD1	TGTGCCAGCAGTTTCTTCGGGACAGGGGGCTACGAGCAGTACTTC	CASSFFGTGGYEQYF
.	TRBV7-3	TRBJ2-6	.	TGTGCCAGCAGCCCGTCCGTCCGGGCCAACGTCCTGACTTTC	CASSPSVRANVLTF
.	TRBV4-1	TRBJ1-2	.	TGCGCCAGCAGCCAAGTCCCAGTGACTACCGGCTATGGCTACACCTTC	CASSQVPVTTGYGYTF
many	TRBV10-3	TRBJ2-3	TRBD1	TGTGCCATCAGCGCCTTTACCGGGACAGCGCCCACAGATACGCAGTATTTT	CAISAFTGTAPTDTQYF
many	TRBV12-3/TRBV12-4	TRBJ2-4	TRBD1	TGTGCCAGCAGTTTGGGACAGGGGGCGGGAAACATTCAGTACTTC	CASSLGQGAGNIQYF
.	TRBV6-5	TRBJ2-1	TRBD1	TGTGCCAGCAGTGAGGACAGGGGAAGTTACAATGAGCAGTTCTTC	CASSEDRGSYNEQFF
few	TRBV20-1	TRBJ1-2	.	TGCAGTGCCCTCTGGGCAGGGTCCCATGGCTACACCTTC	CSALWAGSHGYTF
.	TRBV28	TRBJ2-7	TRBD1	TGTGCCAGCAGTGCCCGACAGGGATGGTACGAGCAGTACTTC	CASSARQGWYEQYF
.	TRBV28	TRBJ1-1	.	TGTGCCAGCAGTTTTCAGGACACTGAAGCTTTCTTT	CASSFQDTEAFF
many	TRBV6-1	TRBJ2-7	.	TGTGCCAGCAGTGATCAAGGGATTAAGCAGTACTTC	CASSDQGIKQYF
.	TRBV28	TRBJ1-4	TRBD1	TGTGCCAGCACCCTGGGACAGGGAGCCGAAAAACTGTTTTTT	CASTLGQGAEKLFF
.	TRBV20-1	TRBJ1-2	.	TGCAGTGCTAGACCTCCAGACAGAGAGAACCATGGCTACACCTTC	CSARPPDRENHGYTF
many	TRBV20-1	TRBJ1-1	TRBD1	TGCAGTGTTGGGACAGGGGATGGTGAAGCTTTCTTT	CSVGTGDGEAFF
many	TRBV12-3/TRBV12-4	TRBJ1-1	.	TGTGCCAGCAGTCCCCGCCAGGGGAACACTGAAGCTTTCTTT	CASSPRQGNTEAFF
few	TRBV4-1	TRBJ2-7	.	TGCGCCAGCAGCATACGATATCTCGCCGGTGGGGGCGCGAGCTACGAGCAGTACTTC	CASSIRYLAGGGASYEQYF
many	TRBV4-2	TRBJ2-5	TRBD2	TGTGCCAGCAGCCAATTGGGGGACTACCCACAAGAGACCCAGTACTTC	CASSQLGDYPQETQYF
many	TRBV7-9	TRBJ2-7	.	TGTGCCAGCAGCCGTCTGGGACTGTCGATCTACGAGCAGTACTTC	CASSRLGLSIYEQYF
.	TRBV11-2	TRBJ1-4	.	TGTGCCAGCAGCTCGATTAATGAAAAACTGTTTTTT	CASSSINEKLFF
few	TRBV6-7	TRBJ2-3	.	TGTGCCAGCAGTTACTCTTCGGAGGGGAGCACAGATACGCAGTATTTT	CASSYSSEGSTDTQYF
.	TRBV7-9	TRBJ1-2	TRBD1	TGTGCCAGCAGCGGGGGACAGGCCAACTATGGCTACACCTTC	CASSGGQANYGYTF
.	TRBV7-3	TRBJ2-3	TRBD2	TGTGCCAGCAGTCGAGCGGGAGGGCAGACAGATACGCAGTATTTT	CASSRAGGQTDTQYF
.	TRBV2	TRBJ2-3	.	TGTGCCAGCAGTGGGCGCAGGTCCGGAGATACGCAGTATTTT	CASSGRRSGDTQYF
many	TRBV5-5	TRBJ2-1	TRBD2	TGTGCCAGCAGCTTTCTGGGACTAGCGGGAGTTATCTACAATGAGCAGTTCTTC	CASSFLGLAGVIYNEQFF
few	TRBV27	TRBJ1-1	.	TGTGCCAGCAGTTGGAGCCAAGCAGGGAACACTGAAGCTTTCTTT	CASSWSQAGNTEAFF
many	TRBV4-2	TRBJ2-3	.	TGTGCCAGCAGCCAAGATTGGACCGTAGGAGATACGCAGTATTTT	CASSQDWTVGDTQYF
.	TRBV12-3/TRBV12-4	TRBJ2-7	.	TGTGCCAGCAGTTTTCCCCCGGAGGGGTACGAGCAGTACTTC	CASSFPPEGYEQYF
few	TRBV3-1	TRBJ2-7	TRBD2	TGTGCCAGCAGCCAAGATATCGGAGCGGGATGGGCCTACGAGCAGTACTTC	CASSQDIGAGWAYEQYF
few	TRBV29-1	TRBJ2-3	.	TGCAGCGTTGAAGATCAGGGGCATTTCACAGATACGCAGTATTTT	CSVEDQGHFTDTQYF
few	TRBV5-1	TRBJ2-1	TRBD2	TGCGCCAGCAGCGTGGGGACTAGCGGGAGTAATGAGCAGTTCTTC	CASSVGTSGSNEQFF
few	TRBV20-1	TRBJ1-1	.	TGCAGTGCTAGCGAAAGCGTTGGGGGAGGGACTGAAGCTTTCTTT	CSASESVGGGTEAFF
few	TRBV7-9	TRBJ1-5	.	TGTGCCAGCAGCTTAGCGGCTAATCAGCCCCAGCATTTT	CASSLAANQPQHF
many	TRBV20-1	TRBJ2-6	.	TGCAGTGCCGAACGGGGCTCTGGGGCCAACGTCCTGACTTTC	CSAERGSGANVLTF
many	TRBV19	TRBJ1-5	.	TGTGCCAGTCATAGGGCGCATCAGCCCCAGCATTTT	CASHRAHQPQHF
.	TRBV2	TRBJ1-1	.	TGTGCCAGCAGTATGGGAATGAACACTGAAGCTTTCTTT	CASSMGMNTEAFF
few	TRBV20-1	TRBJ2-5	.	TGCAGTGCTAGAGAGGCAAGCCAAGAGACCCAGTACTTC	CSAREASQETQYF
.	TRBV6-5	TRBJ1-2	TRBD1	TGTGCCAGCAGTTTTACAGGGGGCGCTGGCTACACCTTC	CASSFTGGAGYTF
.	TRBV7-9	TRBJ2-3	.	TGTGCCAGCAGCCGAGGGGGGGCGGCTGGCACAGATACGCAGTATTTT	CASSRGGAAGTDTQYF
few	TRBV18	TRBJ2-7	.	TGTGCCAGCTCACCACTCCCGACCGAATCCTACGAGCAGTACTTC	CASSPLPTESYEQYF
few	TRBV7-6	TRBJ1-5	.	TGTGCCAGCAGCGGGGGTGCTAGCAATCAGCCCCAGCATTTT	CASSGGASNQPQHF
.	TRBV11-2	TRBJ1-2	.	TGTGCCAGCAGCTTAGACAGGACGAGGAATGGCTACACCTTC	CASSLDRTRNGYTF
few	TRBV5-1	TRBJ1-1	TRBD1	TGCGCCAGCAGCGCGGGACACAGGGGAAACACTGAAGCTTTCTTT	CASSAGHRGNTEAFF
.	TRBV10-3	TRBJ2-7	.	TGTGCCATCAGTGAGAGGGGACTCACCTACGAGCAGTACTTC	CAISERGLTYEQYF
few	TRBV12-3/TRBV12-4	TRBJ1-1	TRBD1	TGTGCCAGCAATGAAAACAGGGGCGGGGCTTTCTTT	CASNENRGGAFF
few	TRBV7-2	TRBJ1-5	.	TGTGCCAGCAGCTTATTCGGGGAAGGCAATCAGCCCCAGCATTTT	CASSLFGEGNQPQHF